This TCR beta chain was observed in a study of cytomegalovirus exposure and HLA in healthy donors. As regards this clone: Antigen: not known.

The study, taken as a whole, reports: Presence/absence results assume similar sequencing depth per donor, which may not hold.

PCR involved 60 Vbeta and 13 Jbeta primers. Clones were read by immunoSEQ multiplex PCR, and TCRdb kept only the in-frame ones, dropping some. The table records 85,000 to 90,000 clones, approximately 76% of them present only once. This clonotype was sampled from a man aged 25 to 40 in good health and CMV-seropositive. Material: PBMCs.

CDR3 DNA: TGTGCCAGCAGTTGGACGTCGGGGGGCGGCGAGCAGTACTTC. It codes for CASSWTSGGGEQYF. The rearrangement joins TRBV27 to TRBJ2-7; tentative D call: TRBD2 (7 bases). The CDR3 is made up of 14 amino acids. Germline V CDR1 and CDR2: MNHEY, SMNVEV (reference sequence). V lost 4 bases to trimming and J lost 6 bases, with 16 bases between them.